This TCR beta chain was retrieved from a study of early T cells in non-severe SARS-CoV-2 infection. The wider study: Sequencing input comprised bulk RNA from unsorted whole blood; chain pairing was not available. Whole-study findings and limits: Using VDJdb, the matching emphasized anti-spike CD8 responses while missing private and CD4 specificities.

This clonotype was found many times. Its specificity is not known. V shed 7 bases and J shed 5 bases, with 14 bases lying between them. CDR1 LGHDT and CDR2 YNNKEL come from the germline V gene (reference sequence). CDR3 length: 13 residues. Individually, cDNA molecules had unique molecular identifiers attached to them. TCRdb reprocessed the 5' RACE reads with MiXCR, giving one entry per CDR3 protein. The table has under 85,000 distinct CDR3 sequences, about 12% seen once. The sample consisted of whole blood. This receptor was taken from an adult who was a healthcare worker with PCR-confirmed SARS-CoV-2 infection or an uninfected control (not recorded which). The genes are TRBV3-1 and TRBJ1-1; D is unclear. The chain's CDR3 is CASTQVGMTEAFF. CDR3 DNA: TGTGCCAGCACCCAGGTGGGGATGACTGAAGCTTTCTTT.